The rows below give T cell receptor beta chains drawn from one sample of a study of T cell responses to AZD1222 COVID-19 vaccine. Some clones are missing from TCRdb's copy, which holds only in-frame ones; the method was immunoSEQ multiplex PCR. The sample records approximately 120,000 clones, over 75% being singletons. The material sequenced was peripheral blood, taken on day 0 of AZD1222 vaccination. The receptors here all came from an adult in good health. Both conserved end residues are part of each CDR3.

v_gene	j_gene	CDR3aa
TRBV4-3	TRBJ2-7	CASSQDFVIRTSSYEQYF
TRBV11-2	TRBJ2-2	CASSFSGGGGELFF
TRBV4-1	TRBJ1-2	CASSQDLTGNGYTF
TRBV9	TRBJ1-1	CASSGSGQDVNTEAFF
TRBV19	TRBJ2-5	CASSPRGTSGRKGETQYF
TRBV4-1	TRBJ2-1	CASSQPWSGSSYNEQFF
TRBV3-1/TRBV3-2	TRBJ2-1	CASSQDWLVANEQFF
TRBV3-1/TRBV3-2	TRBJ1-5	CASSRGEGNQPQHF
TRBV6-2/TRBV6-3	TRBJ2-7	CASSRGQGTYYEQYF
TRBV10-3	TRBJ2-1	CATQDRGSYNEQFF
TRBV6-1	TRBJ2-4	CASSALGVLAKNIQYF
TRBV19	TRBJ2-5	CASSRQGQETQYF
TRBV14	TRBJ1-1	CASSRSANTEAFF
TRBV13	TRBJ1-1	CASSPGRLNTEAFF
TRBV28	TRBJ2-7	CASSLTPGLAGGSSYEQYF
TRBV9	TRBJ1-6	CASSHPAGSSYNSPLHF
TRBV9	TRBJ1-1	CASSVGVTTEAFF
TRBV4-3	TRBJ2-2	CASSQDGLPMGGELFF
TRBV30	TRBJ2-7	CAWSWGTSGRKQYF
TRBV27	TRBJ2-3	CASTSLGTSGPSRPPSQYF
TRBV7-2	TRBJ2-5	CASSLVGRRETQYF
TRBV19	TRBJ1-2	CASSTGQFFYGYTF
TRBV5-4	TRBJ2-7	CASSLPGGVGGHEQYF
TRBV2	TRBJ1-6	CASTVDMRLHF
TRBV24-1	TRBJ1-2	CATSDLWDVYTF
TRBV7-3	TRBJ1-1	CASPPGATEAFF
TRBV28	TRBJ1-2	CASSPRDRSDYGYTF
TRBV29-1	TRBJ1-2	CSVPSGAANYGYTF
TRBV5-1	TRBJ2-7	CASSPGGSLYEQYF
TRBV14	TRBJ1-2	CASSQGSGTSVYGYTF
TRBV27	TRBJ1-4	CASSLFAGASEKLFF
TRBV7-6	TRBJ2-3	CASSAQGVSTDTQYF
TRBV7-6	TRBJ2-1	CASSFSRDNNEQFF
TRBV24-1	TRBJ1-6	CATSAMDRGIRNSPLHF
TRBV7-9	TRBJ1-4	CASSLDSGVNEKLFF
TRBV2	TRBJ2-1	CASSSGSFNEQFF
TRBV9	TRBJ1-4	CASSVGNEKLFF
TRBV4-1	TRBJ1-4	CASSQGPGGNTNEKLFF
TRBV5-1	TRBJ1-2	CASSLIRSSYGYTF